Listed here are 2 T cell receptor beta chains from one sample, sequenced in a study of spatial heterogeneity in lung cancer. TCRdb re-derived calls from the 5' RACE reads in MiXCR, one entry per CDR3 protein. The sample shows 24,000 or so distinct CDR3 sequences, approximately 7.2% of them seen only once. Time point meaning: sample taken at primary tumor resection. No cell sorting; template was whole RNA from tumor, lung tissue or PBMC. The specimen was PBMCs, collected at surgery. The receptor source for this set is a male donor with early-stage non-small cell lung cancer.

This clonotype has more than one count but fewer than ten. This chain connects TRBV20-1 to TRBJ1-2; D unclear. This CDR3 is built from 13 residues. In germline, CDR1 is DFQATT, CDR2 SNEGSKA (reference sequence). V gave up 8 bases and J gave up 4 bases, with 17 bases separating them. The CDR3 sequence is CSPLGRTLYGYTF. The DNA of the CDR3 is TGCAGTCCCCTCGGAAGAACCCTCTATGGCTACACCTTC.

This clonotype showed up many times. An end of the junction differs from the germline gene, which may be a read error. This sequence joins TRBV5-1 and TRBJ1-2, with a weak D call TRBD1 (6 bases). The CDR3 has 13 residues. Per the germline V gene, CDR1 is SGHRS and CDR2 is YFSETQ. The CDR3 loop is CASSLAGDRGYTF. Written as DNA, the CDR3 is TGTGCCAGCAGCTTGGCCGGAGACAGGGGCTACACCTTC.